Below, one T cell receptor beta chain is given with its context. These data belong to a study of blood T cell repertoires in COVID-19. Study summary: Acute and convalescent COVID-19 specimens originated in the United States, Italy and Spain.

Some clones are missing from TCRdb's copy, which holds only in-frame ones; the method was immunoSEQ multiplex PCR. The table shows around 67,000 clones, with around 87% occurring only once. The specimen was peripheral blood. The clonotype was recovered from a man aged 50-60 years with active COVID-19.

The CDR3 DNA is TGTGCCAGCAGCTTGGGACTAGAAAGCACAGATACGCAGTATTTT. Its translation is CASSLGLESTDTQYF. This chain uses TRBV7-3 with TRBJ2-3; 8 nucleotides match TRBD2. Germline lookup yields CDR1 SGHTA and CDR2 FQGTGA. The CDR3 is made up of 15 amino acids. Trimming took 3 bases from V and 0 from J; bases not matched to a gene: 2.